A selection of T cell receptor beta chains follows, all from one sample in a study of cytomegalovirus exposure and HLA in healthy donors. Sequenced by immunoSEQ multiplex PCR; TCRdb stores in-frame clones only, minus some. Of 200,000 to 250,000 clones in the sample, 65% to 80% were seen once. The specimen was PBMCs. These receptors came from a man aged 35 to 55 in good health and CMV-seronegative. The CDR3 runs from the conserved cysteine through the conserved F or W. Each record gives: J gene, clone size, V gene, CDR3 protein. Size tells how often a clone was seen (once, few, many) or the class of an expanded clone, and some rows leave it out.

>TRBJ2-2|few|TRBV9
CASSVVGGSRELFF
>TRBJ1-6|.|TRBV27
CASSPRWGDNSPLHF
>TRBJ1-4|once|TRBV18
CASSLLQRGTNEKLFF
>TRBJ2-7|.|TRBV13
CASSLQASYEQYF
>TRBJ2-6|.|TRBV11-2
CASSLRGGGANVLTF
>TRBJ1-1|once|TRBV6-1
CASDRAVGTEAFF
>TRBJ1-2|.|TRBV28
CASSLKRGGYTF
>TRBJ1-5|.|TRBV23-1
CASRSRDSGRYQPQHF
>TRBJ1-5|.|TRBV18
CASSRGRQGGNQPQHF
>TRBJ2-7|.|TRBV2
CASSDRGVPYEQYF
>TRBJ2-7|.|TRBV13
CASSPDRDSHYEQYF
>TRBJ2-1|.|TRBV5-1
CASSLEPGQGVLYNEQFF
>TRBJ2-3|few|TRBV9
CASSVASATDTQYF
>TRBJ2-7|.|TRBV7-3
CASSPQLAGVYEQYF
>TRBJ2-7|.|TRBV7-9
CSSSSSGLASEQYF
>TRBJ2-1|.|TRBV27
CASNSEGEQFF
>TRBJ1-2|.|TRBV19
CASSGEVHGYTF
>TRBJ2-5|.|TRBV9
CASSPTSSGFQETQYF
>TRBJ1-5|.|TRBV7-2
CASSPAGQGNNQPQHF